This TCR beta chain was found in a study of cytomegalovirus exposure and HLA in healthy donors. Looking at the study overall: An early data release held tens of millions of unique TCRs from HLA-typed donors. Study results and limitations: The classifier reportedly diagnosed cytomegalovirus status with high sensitivity and specificity. TRBV6-2, TRBV6-3 and some other V segments were excluded as indistinguishable. An ancestry cluster, one associated with Asian ancestry, reportedly showed fewer N-insertions than the approximately 650-donor mean in a later analysis.

A note on this clone: Its antigen is as yet unknown.

PCR used 60 Vbeta primers and 13 Jbeta primers. Profiling relied on immunoSEQ multiplex PCR, and the TCRdb table lists in-frame clones only, not all of them. The sample has 150,000 to 250,000 clones, 85% seen once. The CDR3 spans 16 residues. The V gene's germline CDR1 is LNHNV and CDR2 YYDKDF (reference sequence). This chain joins TRBV15 and TRBJ2-5; D is uncertain. TRBJ2-7 explains the end of the DNA better; the J call may be wrong. The clonotype was recovered from a woman aged 45-65 years in good health and CMV-seronegative. The sample taken for sequencing was PBMCs. CDR3 coding DNA: TGTGCCACCAGAGCCAACCCAAGCGTCCCCTCCTACGAGCAGTACTTC. It encodes CATRANPSVPSYEQYF.